The 6 T cell receptor beta chains below come from one sample, sequenced in a study of blood T cell repertoires in COVID-19 (dated by TCRdb to the early 2020s). The library was obtained by the immunoSEQ multiplex PCR assay. TCRdb took this table from immuneACCESS and kept in-frame rearrangements with V and J called. Such tables lack part of the clones; where checked against another copy, unresolved V genes explain under half of the gap, and the rest is unexplained. The sample table contains hundreds of thousands of clones; only one count was recorded for 65% to 85% of them. The ten most abundant clones make up under 11% of the sample. Sequencing used peripheral blood. The receptors derive from a woman of 80 years or more with acute or convalescent COVID-19.

This clone appeared a single time. This chain uses TRBV30 with TRBJ1-1; 10 positions match TRBD1. CDR3 length: 17 amino acids. The J segment lost 0 bases and the V segment lost 3 bases, leaving 10 bases of the junction unmatched. Germline CDR1 GTSNPN, CDR2 SVGIG (reference sequence). CDR3 coding DNA: TGTGCCTGGAGGTTCGACAGGGGGCGGCGGGTGAACACTGAAGCTTTCTTT. This encodes CAWRFDRGRRVNTEAFF. The full variable domain, completed using reference TRBV30 and TRBJ1-1, is SQTIHQWPATLVQPVGSPLSLECTVEGTSNPNLYWYRQAAGRGLQLLFYSVGIGQISSEVPQNLSASRPQDRQFILSSKKLLLSDSGFYLCAWRFDRGRRVNTEAFFGQGTRLTVV.

CDR3 amino acids: CASSSDRGQPQHF. CDR3 DNA sequence: TGTGCCAGCAGTTCCGACAGGGGTCAGCCCCAGCATTTT. The chain links TRBV12-3 or TRBV12-4 to TRBJ1-5, with TRBD1 identical over 8 bases. Trimming removed 4 bases from V and 6 bases from J; junction bases left unmatched: 2. The CDR3 has 13 amino acids.

The chain's CDR3 is CASSPGRTSSYEQYF. The CDR3 DNA follows: TGTGCCAGCTCACCGGGGAGGACGAGCTCCTACGAGCAGTACTTC. The chain uses TRBV18 and TRBJ2-7; D might be TRBD2 (6 bases). Germline CDR1 is KGHSH and CDR2 is LQKENI. Trimming took off 3 bases at V and 0 bases at J, with 12 bases between the two ends. The CDR3 is 15 amino acids.

This chain uses TRBV6-5 with TRBJ1-1; 8 bases map to TRBD1. This CDR3 comprises 14 residues. Losses at the gene ends were 6 bases for V and 3 bases for J; bases not matched to a gene: 6. Looked up from germline, CDR1 is MNHEY and CDR2 is SVGAGI. The chain's CDR3 is CASRSTGEHTEAFF. CDR3 coding DNA: TGTGCCAGCAGATCGACAGGGGAGCACACTGAAGCTTTCTTT.

The chain joins TRBV30 to TRBJ1-2; a weak D match, TRBD1 (6 bases). This CDR3 is built from 15 residues. The germline V and J ends were trimmed by 0 bases and 5 bases, with 16 bases remaining between them. Germline CDR1 reads GTSNPN; CDR2 reads SVGIG (reference sequence). The CDR3 DNA is TGTGCCTGGAGTGTCCCCCAGGGGATGAGGTATGGCTACACCTTC. This gives the protein CAWSVPQGMRYGYTF.

The sample holds a few counts of this clone. The chain combines TRBV9 with TRBJ2-7; 7 bases map to TRBD1. This CDR3 has 14 residues. Trimming removed 1 base from V and 4 bases from J; junction bases left unmatched: 5. Germline CDR1 reads SGDLS; CDR2 reads YYNGEE. This CDR3 is CASSVQTGPYEQYF. In DNA form, the CDR3 reads TGTGCCAGCAGCGTACAGACAGGGCCTTACGAGCAGTACTTC.